This record looks at one T cell receptor beta chain sequence and its context. The antigen is unknown. This entry comes from a study of T cell repertoires in cytomegalovirus infection. Study information: Shared public TCR beta signatures pointed to both CMV infection and a matching HLA type.

CDR1 is SGHTA, CDR2 FQGNSA, per germline. This CDR3 has 9 residues. Trimming pared 5 bases from V and 8 bases from J, leaving 3 bases between. Via MiXCR, TCRdb re-called the reads, giving one row per CDR3 protein. The sample shows 100,000 to 150,000 distinct CDR3 sequences, 20% to 30% of them seen only once. The study's findings and limits: There were HLA-C-restricted CMV-specific TCR beta clonotypes dominating the ex vivo response.

Sequences were obtained from PBMCs, sequenced either directly or after in vitro stimulation (not recorded which). The genes are TRBV7-2 and TRBJ1-1; D not resolved. This clonotype was sampled from a human donor in good health (CMV status not recorded). Some clones in this sample may be carry-over from other donors' samples. CDR3 nucleotide sequence: TGTGCCAGCAGCCTCGAAGCTTTCTTT. Translated, it gives CASSLEAFF.